This T cell receptor beta chain emerged from a study of T cells after yellow fever vaccination. Study observations and caveats: A weaker secondary response peaked on day 5, the primary on day 15.

The table lists this clonotype with a few counts. The antigen remains unidentified. TCRdb used MiXCR to reprocess the 5' RACE reads, holding one entry per CDR3 protein. The data contain approximately 300,000 distinct CDR3 sequences, 8.7% of them singletons. The CDR3 length is 13 residues. With 3 bases removed from V and 7 bases from J, the gap between germline ends came to 12 bases. The germline V gene encodes CDR1 MNHEY and CDR2 SMNVEV (reference sequence). The receptor was derived from a man younger than 35 who received the YFV17D yellow fever vaccine. Specimen: PBMCs, collected on the day of the first yellow fever vaccination. The V call is TRBV27, the J call TRBJ1-2; the D is unclear. The CDR3: CASSFTDRGGYTF. The CDR3 nucleotides read TGTGCCAGCAGTTTTACAGACCGAGGTGGCTACACCTTC.